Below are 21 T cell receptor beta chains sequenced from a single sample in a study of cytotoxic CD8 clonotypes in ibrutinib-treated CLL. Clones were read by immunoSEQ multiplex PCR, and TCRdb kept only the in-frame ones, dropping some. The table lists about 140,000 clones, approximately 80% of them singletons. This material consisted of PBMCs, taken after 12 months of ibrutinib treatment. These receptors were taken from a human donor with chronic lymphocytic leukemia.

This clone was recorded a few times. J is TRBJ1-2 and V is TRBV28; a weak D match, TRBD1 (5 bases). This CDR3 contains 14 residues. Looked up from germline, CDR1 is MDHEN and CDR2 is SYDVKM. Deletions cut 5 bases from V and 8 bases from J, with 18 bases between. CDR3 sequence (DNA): TGTGCCAGCAGTCCCCTTGGGCCCCAGGGCGGCTACACCTTC. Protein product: CASSPLGPQGGYTF.

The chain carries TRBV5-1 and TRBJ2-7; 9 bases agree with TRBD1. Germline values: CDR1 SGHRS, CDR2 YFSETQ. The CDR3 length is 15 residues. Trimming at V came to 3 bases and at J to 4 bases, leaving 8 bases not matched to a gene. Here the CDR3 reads CASSWTGTGLYEQYF. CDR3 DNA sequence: TGCGCCAGCAGCTGGACCGGGACAGGGTTGTACGAGCAGTACTTC.

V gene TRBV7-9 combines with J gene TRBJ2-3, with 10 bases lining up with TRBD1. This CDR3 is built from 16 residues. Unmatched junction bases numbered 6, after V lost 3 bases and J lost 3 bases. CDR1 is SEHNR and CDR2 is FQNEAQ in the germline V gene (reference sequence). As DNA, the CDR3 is TGTGCCAGCAGCTTGAATAGACAGGGGGCAACAGATACGCAGTATTTT. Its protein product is CASSLNRQGATDTQYF.

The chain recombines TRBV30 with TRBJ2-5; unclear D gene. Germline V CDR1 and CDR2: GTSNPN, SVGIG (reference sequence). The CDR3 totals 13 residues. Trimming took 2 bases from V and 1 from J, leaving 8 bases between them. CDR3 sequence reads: CAWSPQTQETQYF. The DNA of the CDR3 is TGTGCCTGGAGTCCTCAAACCCAAGAGACCCAGTACTTC.

CDR3 DNA sequence: TGTGCCAGCAAGGACGGGGGGGCCTCGGATACGCAGTATTTT. Translation: CASKDGGASDTQYF. The chain links TRBV6-1 to TRBJ2-3, with 8 bases lining up with TRBD2. Germline trimming cut 7 bases from V and 6 bases from J; bases unmatched to any gene: 9. The CDR3 has 14 residues. Germline V CDR1 and CDR2: MNHNS, SASEGT.

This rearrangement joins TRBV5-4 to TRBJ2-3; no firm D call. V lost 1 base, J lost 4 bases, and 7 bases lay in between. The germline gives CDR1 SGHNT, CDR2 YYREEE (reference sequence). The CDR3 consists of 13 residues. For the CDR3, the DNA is TGTGCCAGCAGCTTGCTAGGTGCAGATACGCAGTATTTT. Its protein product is CASSLLGADTQYF.

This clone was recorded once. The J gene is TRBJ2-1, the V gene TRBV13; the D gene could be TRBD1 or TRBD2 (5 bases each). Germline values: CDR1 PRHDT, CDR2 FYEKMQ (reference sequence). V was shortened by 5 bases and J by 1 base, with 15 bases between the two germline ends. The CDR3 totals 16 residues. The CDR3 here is CASSTWGGSSYNEQFF. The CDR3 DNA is TGTGCCAGCAGCACCTGGGGCGGGTCGTCCTACAATGAGCAGTTCTTC.

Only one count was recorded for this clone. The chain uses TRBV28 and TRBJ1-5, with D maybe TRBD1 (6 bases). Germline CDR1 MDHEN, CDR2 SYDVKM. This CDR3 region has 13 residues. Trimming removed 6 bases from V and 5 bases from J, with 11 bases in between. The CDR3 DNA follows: TGTGCCAGCAGACAGGGTTTAGATCAGCCCCAGCATTTT. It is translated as CASRQGLDQPQHF.

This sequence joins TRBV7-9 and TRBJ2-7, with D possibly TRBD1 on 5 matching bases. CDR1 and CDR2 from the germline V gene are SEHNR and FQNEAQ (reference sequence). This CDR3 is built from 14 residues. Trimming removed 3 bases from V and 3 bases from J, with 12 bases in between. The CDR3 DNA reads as TGTGCCAGCAGCTTGGGGCAGCCCCACTACGAGCAGTACTTC. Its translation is CASSLGQPHYEQYF.

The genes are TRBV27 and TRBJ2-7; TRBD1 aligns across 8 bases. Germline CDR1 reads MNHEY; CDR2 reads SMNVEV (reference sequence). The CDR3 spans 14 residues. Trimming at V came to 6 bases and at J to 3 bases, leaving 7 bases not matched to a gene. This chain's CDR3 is CASSGIGQGYEQYF. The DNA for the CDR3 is TGTGCCAGCAGCGGTATCGGACAGGGCTACGAGCAGTACTTC.

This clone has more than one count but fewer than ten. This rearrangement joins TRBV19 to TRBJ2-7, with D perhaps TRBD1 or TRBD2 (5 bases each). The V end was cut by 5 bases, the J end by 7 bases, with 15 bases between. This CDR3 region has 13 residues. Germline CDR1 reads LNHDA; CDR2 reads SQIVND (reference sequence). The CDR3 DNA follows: TGTGCCAGTAGTCTTGGGGGTGCCGGTGAGCAGTACTTC. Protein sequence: CASSLGGAGEQYF.

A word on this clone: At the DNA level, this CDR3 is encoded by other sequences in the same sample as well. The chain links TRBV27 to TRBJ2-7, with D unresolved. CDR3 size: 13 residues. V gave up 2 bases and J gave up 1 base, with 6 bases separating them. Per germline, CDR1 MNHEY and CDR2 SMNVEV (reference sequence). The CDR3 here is CASSLTVSYEQYF. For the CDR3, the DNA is TGTGCCAGCAGTTTAACGGTTTCCTACGAGCAGTACTTC.

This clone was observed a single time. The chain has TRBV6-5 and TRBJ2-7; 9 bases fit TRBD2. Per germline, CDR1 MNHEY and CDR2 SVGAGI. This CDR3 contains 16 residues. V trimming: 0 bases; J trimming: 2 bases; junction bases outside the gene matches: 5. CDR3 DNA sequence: TGTGCCAGCAGTTACTCGAGCGGGGGGCTTGCCTACGAGCAGTACTTC. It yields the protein CASSYSSGGLAYEQYF.

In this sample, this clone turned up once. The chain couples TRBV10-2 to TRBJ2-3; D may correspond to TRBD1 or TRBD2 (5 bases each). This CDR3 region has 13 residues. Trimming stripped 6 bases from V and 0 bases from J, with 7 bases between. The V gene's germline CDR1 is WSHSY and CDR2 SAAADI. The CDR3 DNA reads TGCGCCAGCAGGGGACCTAGCACAGATACGCAGTATTTT. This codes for CASRGPSTDTQYF.

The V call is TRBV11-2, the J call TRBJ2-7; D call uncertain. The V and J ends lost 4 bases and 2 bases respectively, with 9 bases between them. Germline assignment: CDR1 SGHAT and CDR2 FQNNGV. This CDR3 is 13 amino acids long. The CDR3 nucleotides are TGTGCCAGCAGCTCCCAGGATCCCTACGAGCAGTACTTC. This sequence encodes CASSSQDPYEQYF.

The CDR3 is CASRLTTEAFF. In DNA form, the CDR3 reads TGTGCCAGCAGGTTGACGACTGAAGCTTTCTTT. The chain carries TRBV6-5 and TRBJ1-1; D gene unclear. The germline V and J ends were trimmed by 6 bases and 5 bases, with 7 bases remaining between them. Germline V lookup: CDR1 MNHEY, CDR2 SVGAGI. The CDR3 has 11 amino acids.

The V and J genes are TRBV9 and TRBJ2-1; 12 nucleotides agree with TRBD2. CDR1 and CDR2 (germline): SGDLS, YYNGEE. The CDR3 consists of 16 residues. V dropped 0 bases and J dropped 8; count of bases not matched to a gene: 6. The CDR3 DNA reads TGTGCCAGCAGCGTAGCTAGCGGGGGGGCCTCTTATGAGCAGTTCTTC. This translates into CASSVASGGASYEQFF. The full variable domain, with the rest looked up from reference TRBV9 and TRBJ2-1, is DSGVTQTPKHLITATGQRVTLRCSPRSGDLSVYWYQQSLDQGLQFLIQYYNGEERAKGNILERFSAQQFPDLHSELNLSSLELGDSALYFCASSVASGGASYEQFFGPGTRLTVL.

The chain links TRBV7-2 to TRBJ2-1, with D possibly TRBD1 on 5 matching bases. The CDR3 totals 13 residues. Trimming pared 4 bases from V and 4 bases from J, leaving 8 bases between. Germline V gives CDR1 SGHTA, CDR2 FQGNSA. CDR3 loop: CASSSGQYNEQFF. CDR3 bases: TGTGCCAGCAGCTCAGGGCAGTACAATGAGCAGTTCTTC.

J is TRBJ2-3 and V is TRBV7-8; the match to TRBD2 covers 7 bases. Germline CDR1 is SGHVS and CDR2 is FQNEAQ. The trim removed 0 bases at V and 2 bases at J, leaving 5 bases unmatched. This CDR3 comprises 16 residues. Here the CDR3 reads CASSLAASGNTDTQYF. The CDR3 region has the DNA TGTGCCAGCAGCTTAGCCGCTAGCGGTAACACAGATACGCAGTATTTT.

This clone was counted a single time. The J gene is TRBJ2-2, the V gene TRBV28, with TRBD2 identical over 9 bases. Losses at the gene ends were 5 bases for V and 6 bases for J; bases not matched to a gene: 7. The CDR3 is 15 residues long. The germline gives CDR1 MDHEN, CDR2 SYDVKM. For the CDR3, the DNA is TGTGCCAGCAGTCTACCTAGCGGGGTCCCCGGGGAGCTGTTTTTT. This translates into CASSLPSGVPGELFF.

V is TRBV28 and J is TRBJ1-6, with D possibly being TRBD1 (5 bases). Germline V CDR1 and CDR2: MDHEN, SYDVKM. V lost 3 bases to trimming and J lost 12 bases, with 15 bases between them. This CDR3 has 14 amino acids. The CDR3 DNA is TGTGCCAGCAGTTTCGGCTCAGGGAGGGAACCCCTCCACTTT. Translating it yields CASSFGSGREPLHF.